Listed below are T cell receptor beta chains from one sample, sequenced in a study of control samples from healthy donors and cancer patients. TCRdb's table, derived via immunoSEQ multiplex PCR, lists solely in-frame clones and lacks some. In the table there are 130,000 to 150,000 clones, around 85% of which are singletons. The material sequenced was blood. The receptors come from a woman aged 25 to 39 in good health. Both conserved end residues are part of each CDR3. The order of the fields is V gene, clone size, D gene, J gene, CDR3 protein, CDR3 DNA. D genes are given only for firm matches. The size entry is marked missing in some rows and otherwise reads once, few, many or a size class.

V: TRBV2
size: .
D: .
J: TRBJ1-6
CDR3: CASRDRRGDSPLHF
DNA: TGTGCCAGCAGGGACCGAAGAGGGGATTCACCCCTCCACTTT

V: TRBV15
size: .
D: TRBD1
J: TRBJ2-7
CDR3: CATSRGTGGYEQYF
DNA: TGTGCCACCAGCAGGGGGACAGGGGGCTACGAGCAGTACTTC

V: TRBV29-1
size: .
D: .
J: TRBJ1-1
CDR3: CSASSGFNTEAFF
DNA: TGCAGCGCGAGTTCGGGTTTCAACACTGAAGCTTTCTTT

V: TRBV25-1
size: once
D: TRBD1
J: TRBJ1-5
CDR3: CASRDGTGSQPQHF
DNA: TGTGCCAGCAGGGATGGGACAGGGAGCCAGCCCCAGCATTTT

V: TRBV5-6
size: .
D: TRBD1
J: TRBJ2-1
CDR3: CASSPGTEGSSYNEQFF
DNA: TGTGCCAGCAGCCCCGGGACAGAGGGTAGCTCCTACAATGAGCAGTTCTTC

V: TRBV7-6
size: few
D: .
J: TRBJ1-5
CDR3: CASSLGRGNQPQHF
DNA: TGTGCCAGCAGCTTAGGCCGGGGCAATCAGCCCCAGCATTTT

V: TRBV10-1
size: .
D: TRBD2
J: TRBJ2-2
CDR3: CASGERRLAGSGELFF
DNA: TGCGCCAGCGGTGAGCGTCGACTAGCGGGTTCCGGGGAGCTGTTTTTT

V: TRBV5-4
size: once
D: .
J: TRBJ2-7
CDR3: CASSLAGNDYEQYF
DNA: TGTGCCAGCAGCTTGGCAGGGAATGACTACGAGCAGTACTTC

V: TRBV5-6
size: .
D: .
J: TRBJ1-2
CDR3: CASNNQRGDGYTF
DNA: TGTGCCAGCAACAACCAGCGGGGCGATGGCTACACCTTC

V: TRBV6-1
size: .
D: .
J: TRBJ2-6
CDR3: CASSEQGPQTGANVLTF
DNA: TGTGCCAGCAGTGAACAGGGCCCCCAGACTGGGGCCAACGTCCTGACTTTC

V: TRBV30
size: .
D: .
J: TRBJ2-6
CDR3: CAWAGPLISGANVLTF
DNA: TGTGCCTGGGCGGGACCGCTCATCTCTGGGGCCAACGTCCTGACTTTC

V: TRBV4-1
size: .
D: TRBD1
J: TRBJ1-1
CDR3: CASSQVPTGLTEAFF
DNA: TGCGCCAGCAGCCAAGTCCCGACAGGGCTCACTGAAGCTTTCTTT

V: TRBV11-2
size: .
D: .
J: TRBJ2-7
CDR3: CASSQRGAGEQYF
DNA: TGTGCCAGCAGCCAGAGGGGGGCGGGCGAGCAGTACTTC